This T cell receptor (beta chain) comes out of a study of shared clonotypes between healthy human individuals. Across the whole study: Three plates were used per donor for CD4 naive, three for CD4 memory, two for CD8 naive and one for CD8 memory. Whole-study results and caveats: In this cohort, only blood was sampled, and tissue repertoires likely differ. Sequencing depth was expected to affect clonotype sharing among donors.

CDR1 is SNHLY, CDR2 FYNNEI, per germline. There are 18 residues in the CDR3. V shed 2 bases, J shed 5 bases, and the junction held 13 bases outside the gene matches. Of note for this clone: Antigen unknown.

It was CD45RO-negative cells, positively selected for CCR7, that made up naive CD8 cells, with terminally differentiated effector memory CD45RA+ cells excluded. Produced via immunoSEQ multiplex PCR; TCRdb's table is partial and in-frame only. The data contain 630,000 or so clones, 98% of them singletons. The receptor was derived from a man aged 25 to 40 in good health. Specimen: naive CD8+ T cells sorted from blood. V usage is TRBV2 and J usage is TRBJ2-7; 12 positions agree with TRBD2. The CDR3 DNA reads as TGTGCCAGCAGTGAACAGGCTAGCGGGAGGGCGAGTATCAACGAGCAGTACTTC. Translated: CASSEQASGRASINEQYF. The full variable domain, completed using reference TRBV2 and TRBJ2-7, is EPEVTQTPSHQVTQMGQEVILRCVPISNHLYFYWYRQILGQKVEFLVSFYNNEISEKSEIFDDQFSVERPDGSNFTLKIRSTKLEDSAMYFCASSEQASGRASINEQYFGPGTRLTVT.